Below, 10 T cell receptor beta chains from the same sample are listed, as sequenced in a study of blood T cell repertoires in COVID-19. The protocol was immunoSEQ multiplex PCR, while the TCRdb copy is restricted to in-frame clones and leaves out a portion. The table has roughly 480,000 clones, about 91% seen once; the top ten hold about 1%. The sequenced material came from peripheral blood. These receptors were obtained from a man aged 18 to 30 with COVID-19, enrolled during active disease.

The V and J genes are TRBV10-3 and TRBJ2-3, with 11 positions matching TRBD2. This CDR3 spans 14 amino acids. With 11 bases clipped from V and 5 bases from J, the junction kept 9 bases outside the gene matches. Germline V CDR1 and CDR2: ENHRY, SYGVKD. In nucleotides, the CDR3 is TGTGCCGTAAAGACTAGCGGGACGATAGATACGCAGTATTTT. Protein sequence: CAVKTSGTIDTQYF.

J is TRBJ2-5 and V is TRBV30, with D possibly being TRBD1 (6 bases). This CDR3 comprises 14 residues. V lost 4 bases, J lost 5 bases, and 17 bases lay in between. Germline V lookup: CDR1 GTSNPN, CDR2 SVGIG (reference sequence). In DNA form, the CDR3 reads TGTGCCTGGACCAAGGGGTTCCAGGGGGAGACCCAGTACTTC. Translating gives CAWTKGFQGETQYF. The whole variable domain, remainder taken from reference TRBV30 and TRBJ2-5, is SQTIHQWPATLVQPVGSPLSLECTVEGTSNPNLYWYRQAAGRGLQLLFYSVGIGQISSEVPQNLSASRPQDRQFILSSKKLLLSDSGFYLCAWTKGFQGETQYFGPGTRLLVL.

The chain links TRBV2 to TRBJ2-6; 8 bases align to TRBD1. The CDR3 spans 17 residues. The germline V gene encodes CDR1 SNHLY and CDR2 FYNNEI. V shed 4 bases, J shed 4 bases, and the junction held 9 bases outside the gene matches. CDR3 nucleotide sequence: TGTGCCAGCAGTGCGGGACAGGTCCCGGGGGGGGCCAACGTCCTGACTTTC. It yields the protein CASSAGQVPGGANVLTF.

This chain connects TRBV11-2 to TRBJ2-7; tentatively, D is TRBD1 (5 bases). Looked up from germline, CDR1 is SGHAT and CDR2 is FQNNGV. The CDR3 is 15 residues long. The V and J ends lost 6 bases and 4 bases respectively, with 19 bases between them. CDR3 in amino acids: CASSQGAVGPYEQYF. CDR3 DNA: TGTGCCAGCAGTCAAGGGGCGGTTGGACCTTACGAGCAGTACTTC.

This rearrangement joins TRBV5-8 to TRBJ2-7; D unclear. CDR1 and CDR2 (germline): SGHTS, YDEGEE. The length of the CDR3 is 15 residues. The V and J ends lost 0 bases and 2 bases respectively, with 12 bases between them. The CDR3 sequence is CASSLDGQSPYEQYF. CDR3 bases: TGTGCCAGCAGCTTGGATGGCCAATCCCCCTACGAGCAGTACTTC.

This chain links TRBV13 with TRBJ2-3, with 9 nucleotides matching TRBD1. After removal of 3 bases from V and 11 bases from J, the junction contained 12 bases not matched to a gene. Germline CDR1 is PRHDT and CDR2 is FYEKMQ (reference sequence). This CDR3 has 15 amino acids. CDR3 nucleotides: TGTGCCAGCAGCTTCGGACAGGGGTTAATCTCGGGGCAGTATTTT. This sequence encodes CASSFGQGLISGQYF.

This clone was observed a handful of times. The V gene is TRBV5-6, the J gene TRBJ1-2; no clear D gene. CDR3 length equals 14 residues. The ends were cut back, 4 bases at V and 2 bases at J, with 12 bases in the middle. Germline V gives CDR1 SGHDT, CDR2 YYEEEE. CDR3 nucleotide sequence: TGTGCCAGCAGCCCGGTAGAGAGAAACTATGGCTACACCTTC. Translating gives CASSPVERNYGYTF. Drawing the rest from reference TRBV5-6 and TRBJ1-2, the complete variable domain is DAGVTQSPTHLIKTRGQQVTLRCSPKSGHDTVSWYQQALGQGPQFIFQYYEEEERQRGNFPDRFSGHQFPNYSSELNVNALLLGDSALYLCASSPVERNYGYTFGSGTRLTVV.

The V and J genes are TRBV10-3 and TRBJ2-5; 11 positions agree with TRBD2. This CDR3 is 15 amino acids long. The germline V gene encodes CDR1 ENHRY and CDR2 SYGVKD. V gave up 0 bases and J gave up 4 bases; unmatched junction bases: 1. In nucleotides, the CDR3 is TGTGCCATCAGTGAGTCGGGACTAGCGGTAGAGACCCAGTACTTC. It is translated as CAISESGLAVETQYF.

This chain links TRBV5-1 with TRBJ1-2; D is unclear. The germline V and J ends were trimmed by 7 bases and 4 bases, with 14 bases remaining between them. Germline V gene lookup returns CDR1 SGHRS and CDR2 YFSETQ. The CDR3 covers 13 residues. CDR3 coding DNA: TGCGCCAGCCCTAAAGACGCGGTCTATGGCTACACCTTC. Translated, it gives CASPKDAVYGYTF.

The V call is TRBV11-3, the J call TRBJ1-1; no firm D call. The length of the CDR3 is 12 residues. Germline-derived CDR1 and CDR2 are SGHNT and YENEEA. V dropped 5 bases and J dropped 6 bases, with 10 bases sitting between them. The chain's CDR3 is CASSLVGAEAFF. The DNA for the CDR3 is TGTGCCAGCAGCCTTGTGGGCGCTGAAGCTTTCTTT.